This is a list of T cell receptor beta chains from one sample in a study of T cell responses to AZD1222 COVID-19 vaccine. Clones were read by immunoSEQ multiplex PCR, and TCRdb kept only the in-frame ones, dropping some. The sample yields about 53,000 clones, 84% seen once. Specimen: peripheral blood, collected on day 0 of AZD1222 vaccination. These receptors were obtained from an adult in good health. Each CDR3 is given with its conserved first and last residue. A D gene is named only where the DNA matches it firmly. Clone sizes are given selectively: once, few, many, or a class where the clone is expanded.

V gene	D gene	J gene	clone size	CDR3 protein	CDR3 DNA
TRBV27	TRBD1	TRBJ2-4	.	CASSTARTGGKNIQYF	TGTGCCAGCAGTACCGCTAGGACAGGGGGAAAAAACATTCAGTACTTC
TRBV5-1	TRBD2	TRBJ2-1	.	CASSSGTSLVGEQFF	TGCGCCAGCAGCTCCGGGACTAGTTTAGTCGGTGAGCAGTTCTTC
TRBV6-2/TRBV6-3	.	TRBJ1-6	once	CASSRHDRNSPLHF	TGTGCCAGCAGTCGCCACGACAGGAATTCACCCCTCCACTTT
TRBV14	.	TRBJ2-7	.	CASSPKSATMNEQYF	TGTGCCAGCAGCCCCAAGTCTGCGACAATGAACGAGCAGTACTTC
TRBV7-2	TRBD2	TRBJ2-5	.	CASSLGPRSGSRETQYF	TGTGCCAGCAGCTTAGGTCCCCGCAGCGGGAGTCGGGAGACCCAGTACTTC
TRBV19	TRBD1	TRBJ2-2	few	CASSTPDRAANTGELFF	TGTGCCAGTAGTACGCCCGACAGGGCAGCGAACACCGGGGAGCTGTTTTTT
TRBV2	.	TRBJ1-1	.	CASTREQNTEAFF	TGTGCCAGCACGAGAGAGCAGAACACTGAAGCTTTCTTT
TRBV19	.	TRBJ2-3	.	CASSIGPPDSTDTQYF	TGTGCCAGTAGTATAGGCCCCCCGGATAGCACAGATACGCAGTATTTT
TRBV25-1	.	TRBJ2-1	.	CASSQDSNEQFF	TGTGCCAGCAGTCAGGATTCCAATGAGCAGTTCTTC
TRBV6-5	TRBD1	TRBJ1-2	.	CASNPGTGANYGYTF	TGTGCCAGCAACCCCGGGACAGGGGCTAACTATGGCTACACCTTC
TRBV10-3	.	TRBJ2-3	once	CAISPGLLSTDTQYF	TGTGCCATCAGTCCGGGCCTCCTTAGCACAGATACGCAGTATTTT
TRBV7-9	TRBD2	TRBJ2-5	.	CASSPEVRGGKTQYF	TGTGCCAGCAGCCCAGAGGTTCGCGGGGGAAAGACCCAGTACTTC
TRBV9	.	TRBJ2-7	once	CASSVGPGGESEQYF	TGTGCCAGCAGCGTAGGCCCGGGCGGGGAGAGCGAGCAGTACTTC
TRBV28	TRBD2	TRBJ2-7	.	CASSLPPSGSAYEQYF	TGTGCCAGCAGTTTGCCCCCTAGCGGGAGTGCCTACGAGCAGTACTTC
TRBV11-2	TRBD1	TRBJ2-7	.	CASSPRSTGGSYEQYF	TGTGCCAGCAGCCCCCGGTCGACAGGGGGTTCCTACGAGCAGTACTTC
TRBV27	.	TRBJ1-5	.	CASRTERQPQHF	TGTGCCAGCAGGACCGAGAGGCAGCCCCAGCATTTT
TRBV18	.	TRBJ1-1	once	CASSPPGPPSTEAFF	TGTGCCAGCTCACCACCGGGGCCCCCGAGCACTGAAGCTTTCTTT
TRBV7-9	.	TRBJ1-6	.	CASSLNQGQSPLHF	TGTGCCAGCAGCTTAAACCAGGGACAATCACCCCTCCACTTT
TRBV5-1	TRBD1	TRBJ2-4	few	CASTRQGQNIQYF	TGCGCCAGCACCCGACAGGGTCAAAACATTCAGTACTTC
TRBV19	.	TRBJ1-5	.	CASSIVSWRQLNQPQHF	TGTGCCAGTAGTATAGTATCTTGGCGGCAGCTTAATCAGCCCCAGCATTTT
TRBV7-3	TRBD1	TRBJ1-1	.	CASSPRDRGREEAFF	TGTGCCAGCAGCCCCCGGGACAGGGGGCGCGAAGAAGCTTTCTTT
TRBV11-2	.	TRBJ2-7	.	CASSSTDEQYF	TGTGCCAGCAGCTCGACTGACGAGCAGTACTTC
TRBV4-3	TRBD2	TRBJ2-5	.	CASSPGLAESQETQYF	TGCGCCAGCAGCCCCGGACTAGCGGAATCCCAAGAGACCCAGTACTTC
TRBV30	.	TRBJ1-1	many	CACERNTEAFF	TGTGCCTGCGAGCGGAACACTGAAGCTTTCTTT
TRBV9	.	TRBJ2-6	.	CASSVGQSGNVLTF	TGTGCCAGCAGCGTAGGGCAATCGGGCAACGTCCTGACTTTC
TRBV27	TRBD1	TRBJ2-5	.	CASREYRGKPETQYF	TGTGCCAGCAGAGAATACAGGGGGAAGCCAGAGACCCAGTACTTC
TRBV3-1/TRBV3-2	.	TRBJ1-2	.	CASSQGWQANYGYTF	TGTGCCAGCAGCCAAGGGTGGCAGGCTAACTATGGCTACACCTTC
TRBV11-2	.	TRBJ2-7	.	CASSSLRSTAASYEQYF	TGTGCCAGCAGCTCTCTTCGGAGTACAGCAGCTTCCTACGAGCAGTACTTC
TRBV10-1	.	TRBJ1-5	.	CASSEGRGFGASNQPQHF	TGCGCCAGCAGTGAGGGACGGGGCTTCGGGGCTAGCAATCAGCCCCAGCATTTT
TRBV5-1	.	TRBJ2-2	.	CASSLAGDSNTGELFF	TGCGCCAGCAGCTTGGCCGGGGACTCGAACACCGGGGAGCTGTTTTTT
TRBV24-1	TRBD2	TRBJ2-2	.	CATSEAGVLNTGELFF	TGTGCCACCAGTGAAGCGGGAGTTCTCAACACCGGGGAGCTGTTTTTT
TRBV11-3	.	TRBJ1-3	many	CASSSDHRFSGNTIYF	TGTGCCAGCAGCTCAGACCACAGGTTCTCTGGAAACACCATATATTTT
TRBV5-1	.	TRBJ2-2	.	CASQSTANTGELFF	TGCGCCAGCCAGTCGACAGCAAACACCGGGGAGCTGTTTTTT
TRBV4-1	TRBD2	TRBJ2-7	few	CASSQDRKIGLAGGPSHEQYF	TGCGCCAGCAGCCAAGATCGCAAGATTGGACTAGCGGGAGGGCCGTCTCACGAGCAGTACTTC
TRBV7-2	.	TRBJ1-2	few	CASSLHGNYGYTF	TGTGCCAGCAGCTTACACGGTAACTATGGCTACACCTTC
TRBV5-1	.	TRBJ2-5	.	CASSRGLPGETQYF	TGCGCCAGCAGCAGAGGCTTGCCGGGCGAGACCCAGTACTTC
TRBV29-1	.	TRBJ2-2	.	CSVRERAGELFF	TGCAGCGTTCGAGAGCGGGCTGGGGAGCTGTTTTTT
TRBV12-3/TRBV12-4	.	TRBJ1-5	.	CASSLWGNQPQHF	TGTGCCAGCAGCCTCTGGGGGAATCAGCCCCAGCATTTT
TRBV19	.	TRBJ1-2	few	CASSMRGLDGYTF	TGTGCCAGTAGTATGAGGGGATTGGATGGCTACACCTTC
TRBV7-8	TRBD2	TRBJ2-1	.	CASSLAGGYYNEQFF	TGTGCCAGCAGCTTAGCGGGAGGGTATTACAATGAGCAGTTCTTC
TRBV18	.	TRBJ1-3	.	CASSRPPDSSNTIYF	TGTGCCAGCTCCCGACCCCCGGACTCATCAAACACCATATATTTT
TRBV7-3	.	TRBJ1-1	.	CASSFGDKNTEAFF	TGTGCCAGCAGCTTCGGCGATAAGAACACTGAAGCTTTCTTT
TRBV3-1/TRBV3-2	.	TRBJ2-2	.	CASSHHPGVPGELFF	TGTGCCAGCAGCCATCACCCCGGAGTTCCCGGGGAGCTGTTTTTT
TRBV4-3	.	TRBJ2-3	.	CASSQDYPTPDTQYF	TGCGCCAGCAGCCAAGATTACCCAACACCCGATACGCAGTATTTT
TRBV5-1	.	TRBJ1-1	.	CASSLGQMNTEAFF	TGCGCCAGCAGCCTCGGACAGATGAACACTGAAGCTTTCTTT
TRBV5-1	.	TRBJ2-3	.	CASSLERQDTQYF	TGCGCCAGCAGCCTGGAGCGCCAAGATACGCAGTATTTT
TRBV5-4	.	TRBJ2-1	once	CASSFGVDEQFF	TGTGCCAGCAGCTTCGGGGTCGATGAGCAGTTCTTC